The clone carrying this TCR beta chain has ten or more counts. The data stem from a study of T-cell reconstitution after alpha-beta-depleted transplantation in children. Unique molecular identifiers tagged the TCRbeta library. Via MiXCR, TCRdb re-called the PCR reads, giving one row per CDR3 protein. The table has more than 550,000 distinct CDR3 sequences, about 11% seen once. The CDR3 extends over 14 amino acids. V was clipped by 3 bases and J by 10 bases; unmatched bases: 8. The sequence was collected from a human donor who donated a stem cell graft to a child with acute myeloid leukemia. This chain joins TRBV12-3 or TRBV12-4 and TRBJ2-1, with 8 bases aligning to TRBD2. Material: PBMCs from the stem cell graft donor, obtained from the stem cell graft. This chain's CDR3 is CASSFLREVGEQFF. In DNA form, the CDR3 reads TGTGCCAGCAGTTTTTTGCGGGAGGTGGGGGAGCAGTTCTTC.